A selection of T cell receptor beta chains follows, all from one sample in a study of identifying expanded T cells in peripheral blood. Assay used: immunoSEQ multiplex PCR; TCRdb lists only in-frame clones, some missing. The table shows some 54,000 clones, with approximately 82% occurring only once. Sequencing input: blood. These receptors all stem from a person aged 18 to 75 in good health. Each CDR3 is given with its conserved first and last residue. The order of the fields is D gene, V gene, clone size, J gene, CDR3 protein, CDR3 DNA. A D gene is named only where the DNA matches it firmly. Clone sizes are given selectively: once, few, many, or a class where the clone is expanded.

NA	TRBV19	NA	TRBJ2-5	CASSVTGTASTYQETQYF	TGTGCCAGTAGTGTAACCGGGACGGCTTCGACGTACCAAGAGACCCAGTACTTC
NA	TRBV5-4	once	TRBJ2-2	CASSPRWGNTGELFF	TGTGCCAGCAGCCCGAGGTGGGGAAACACCGGGGAGCTGTTTTTT
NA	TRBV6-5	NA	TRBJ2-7	CASSPGRLTSYEQYF	TGTGCCAGCAGCCCAGGACGGCTCACATCCTACGAGCAGTACTTC
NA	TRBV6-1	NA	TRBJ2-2	CASSPWDRTTGELFF	TGTGCCAGCAGCCCCTGGGACCGGACCACCGGGGAGCTGTTTTTT
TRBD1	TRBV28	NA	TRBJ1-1	CASSLLTGGLAEAFF	TGTGCCAGCAGTTTATTAACAGGGGGTTTGGCTGAAGCTTTCTTT
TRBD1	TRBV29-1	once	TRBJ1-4	CSVRGLGTNEKLFF	TGCAGCGTCAGGGGGCTCGGAACTAATGAAAAACTGTTTTTT
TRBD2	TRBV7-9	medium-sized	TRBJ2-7	CASSLGTSGSRTEGQYF	TGTGCCAGCAGCCTCGGGACTAGCGGCTCCCGAACCGAGGGGCAGTACTTC
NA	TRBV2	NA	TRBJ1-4	CASRGDTTNEKLFF	TGTGCCAGCAGGGGGGACACAACTAATGAAAAACTGTTTTTT
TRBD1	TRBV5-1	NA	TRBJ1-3	CASSLGAGGNSGNTIYF	TGCGCCAGCAGCTTGGGAGCAGGGGGGAACTCTGGAAACACCATATATTTT
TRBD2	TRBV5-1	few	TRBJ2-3	CASSSASGRSSVTDTQYF	TGCGCCAGCAGCAGTGCTAGCGGGAGATCGAGCGTGACAGATACGCAGTATTTT
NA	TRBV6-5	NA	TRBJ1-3	CASSYYRTSAGNTIYF	TGTGCCAGCAGTTATTATAGGACCTCTGCCGGAAACACCATATATTTT
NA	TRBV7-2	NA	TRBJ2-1	CASSSSFNEQFF	TGTGCCAGCAGCTCGTCCTTCAATGAGCAGTTCTTC
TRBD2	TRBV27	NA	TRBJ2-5	CASSSSAGEKQETQYF	TGTGCCAGCAGTTCGTCAGCGGGAGAGAAACAAGAGACCCAGTACTTC
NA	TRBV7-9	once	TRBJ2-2	CASSLIQGTGELFF	TGTGCCAGCAGCTTAATACAGGGCACCGGGGAGCTGTTTTTT
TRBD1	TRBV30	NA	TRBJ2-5	CAWSARQGRETQYF	TGTGCCTGGAGCGCCCGACAGGGCAGAGAGACCCAGTACTTC
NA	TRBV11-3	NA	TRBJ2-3	CASRGADTQYF	TGTGCCAGCAGGGGAGCAGATACGCAGTATTTT
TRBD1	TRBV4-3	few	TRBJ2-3	CASSQRTGRTDTQYF	TGCGCCAGCAGCCAAAGGACAGGGAGGACAGATACGCAGTATTTT
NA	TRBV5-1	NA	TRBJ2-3	CASSSGTWGQDDTQYF	TGCGCCAGCAGCTCCGGGACTTGGGGCCAGGATGATACGCAGTATTTT
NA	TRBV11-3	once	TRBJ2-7	CASSLDLGKQYF	TGTGCCAGCAGCTTAGATTTGGGCAAGCAGTACTTC
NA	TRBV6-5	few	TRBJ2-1	CASNRLQGYEQFF	TGTGCCAGCAACCGTTTACAGGGATATGAGCAGTTCTTC
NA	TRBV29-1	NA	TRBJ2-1	CSPKTQGPASYNEQFF	TGCAGCCCGAAAACGCAGGGGCCCGCCTCCTACAATGAGCAGTTCTTC
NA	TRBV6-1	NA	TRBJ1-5	CASSAQRLRSNQPQHF	TGTGCCAGCAGTGCTCAAAGACTGAGAAGCAATCAGCCCCAGCATTTT
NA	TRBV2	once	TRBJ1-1	CASSHPGLQNTEAFF	TGTGCCAGCAGTCACCCAGGACTCCAGAACACTGAAGCTTTCTTT
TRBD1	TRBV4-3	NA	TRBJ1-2	CASSLTRQGFYGYTF	TGCGCCAGCAGCCTAACTCGACAGGGTTTCTATGGCTACACCTTC
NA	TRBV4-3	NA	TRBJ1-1	CASSLSPGIEAFF	TGCGCCAGCAGCTTAAGTCCGGGGATTGAAGCTTTCTTT
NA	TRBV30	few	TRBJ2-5	CAWSQGKETQYF	TGTGCCTGGAGTCAGGGGAAAGAGACCCAGTACTTC
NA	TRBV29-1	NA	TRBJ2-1	CSVRRDYNEQFF	TGCAGCGTGAGGCGGGATTACAATGAGCAGTTCTTC
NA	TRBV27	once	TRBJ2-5	CASSLSGFLEETQYF	TGTGCCAGCAGTCTCTCGGGGTTCCTAGAAGAGACCCAGTACTTC
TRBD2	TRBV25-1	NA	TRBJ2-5	CASSPHHSGRLQETQYF	TGTGCCAGCAGTCCACATCATAGCGGGAGGCTCCAAGAGACCCAGTACTTC
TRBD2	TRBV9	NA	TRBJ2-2	CASSVAPIRGAGGELFF	TGTGCCAGCAGCGTAGCTCCAATTAGGGGAGCGGGGGGGGAGCTGTTTTTT
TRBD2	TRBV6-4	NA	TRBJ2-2	CASSEGGLGTGELFF	TGTGCCAGCAGTGAAGGGGGACTAGGCACCGGGGAGCTGTTTTTT
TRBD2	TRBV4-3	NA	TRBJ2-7	CASSPALAGGSYEQYF	TGCGCCAGCAGCCCCGCCCTAGCGGGAGGTTCCTACGAGCAGTACTTC
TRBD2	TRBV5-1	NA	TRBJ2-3	CASSTGSGTRTDTQYF	TGCGCCAGCAGCACGGGTTCCGGGACTAGAACAGATACGCAGTATTTT
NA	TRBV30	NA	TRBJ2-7	CAWSDKWNFLYEQYF	TGTGCCTGGAGCGATAAGTGGAACTTTCTCTACGAGCAGTACTTC
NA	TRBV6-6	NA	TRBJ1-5	CASTRTALYSNQPQHF	TGTGCCAGCACCAGGACCGCCCTTTATAGCAATCAGCCCCAGCATTTT
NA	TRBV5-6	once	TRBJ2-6	CASRVNTGTGANVLTF	TGTGCCAGCAGAGTGAATACAGGGACTGGGGCCAACGTCCTGACTTTC
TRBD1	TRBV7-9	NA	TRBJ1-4	CASSLGQGSIPGEKLFF	TGTGCCAGCAGCTTAGGACAGGGGTCGATCCCGGGAGAAAAACTGTTTTTT
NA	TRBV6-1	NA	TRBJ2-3	CASSDQDPRRTDTQYF	TGTGCCAGCAGTGACCAGGACCCACGGCGCACAGATACGCAGTATTTT
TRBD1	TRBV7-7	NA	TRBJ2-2	CASSSGQGATGELFF	TGTGCCAGCAGCTCGGGACAGGGGGCGACCGGGGAGCTGTTTTTT
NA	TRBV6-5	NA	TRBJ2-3	CASSPGDTDTQYF	TGTGCCAGCAGTCCCGGGGACACAGATACGCAGTATTTT
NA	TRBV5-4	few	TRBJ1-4	CASSRDSSANEKLFF	TGTGCCAGCAGCCGAGACAGCTCGGCTAATGAAAAACTGTTTTTT
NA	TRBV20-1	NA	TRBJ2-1	CSVTYNEQFF	TGCAGTGTTACCTACAATGAGCAGTTCTTC
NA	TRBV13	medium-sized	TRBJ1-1	CASSRQSMNTEAFF	TGTGCCAGCAGTCGACAGTCTATGAACACTGAAGCTTTCTTT
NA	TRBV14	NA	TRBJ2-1	CASSLTRNNEQFF	TGTGCCAGCAGTCTGACTAGGAACAATGAGCAGTTCTTC
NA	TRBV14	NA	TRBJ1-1	CASSEQLTGNTEAFF	TGTGCCAGCAGCGAACAATTAACAGGGAACACTGAAGCTTTCTTT
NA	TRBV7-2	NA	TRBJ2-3	CASSIYPRTDTQYF	TGTGCCAGCAGCATATATCCACGCACAGATACGCAGTATTTT
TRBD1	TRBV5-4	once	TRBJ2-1	CASSSPGQGGNEQFF	TGTGCCAGCAGCTCGCCGGGACAGGGCGGCAATGAGCAGTTCTTC
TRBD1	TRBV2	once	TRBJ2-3	CASSERTGQDTQYF	TGTGCCAGCAGTGAAAGGACAGGGCAAGATACGCAGTATTTT
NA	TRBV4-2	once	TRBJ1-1	CASSQELSNTEAFF	TGTGCCAGCAGCCAAGAACTAAGTAACACTGAAGCTTTCTTT
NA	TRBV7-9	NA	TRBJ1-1	CASSLLRQATEAFF	TGTGCCAGCAGCTTACTGAGACAGGCCACTGAAGCTTTCTTT